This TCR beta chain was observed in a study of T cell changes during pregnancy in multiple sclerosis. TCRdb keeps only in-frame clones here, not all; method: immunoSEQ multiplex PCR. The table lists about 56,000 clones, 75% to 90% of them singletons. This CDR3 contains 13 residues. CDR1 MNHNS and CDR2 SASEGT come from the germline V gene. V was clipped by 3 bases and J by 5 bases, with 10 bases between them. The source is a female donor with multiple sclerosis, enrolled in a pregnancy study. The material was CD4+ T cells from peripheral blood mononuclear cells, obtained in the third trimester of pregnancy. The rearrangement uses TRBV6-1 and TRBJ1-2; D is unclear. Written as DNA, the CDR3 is TGTGCCAGCAGTGACAGAAGTCGATATGGCTACACCTTC. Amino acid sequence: CASSDRSRYGYTF.